This T cell receptor beta chain appears in the sequencing data of a study of CD8+ T cells in alopecia areata. Study-level information: Treated patients swallowed 5 to 10 mg of oral tofacitinib twice daily. The study gave tofacitinib for 6 to 18 months, then 6 months off drug. Overall study results and limits: Possibly because of HLA-related factors, TCR sharing was less clear across patients than in mice.

The CDR3 contains 13 residues. The germline V gene encodes CDR1 MDHEN and CDR2 SYDVKM. V dropped 7 bases and J dropped 3 bases, with 13 bases sitting between them. TCR sequencing used cDNA made by reverse transcription of extracted RNA. Clones were read by immunoSEQ multiplex PCR, and TCRdb kept only the in-frame ones, dropping some. The sample includes 150,000 or so clones, more than 45% of them seen just once. Note on this clone: Antigen unknown.

Peripheral blood and lesional scalp punch biopsies came from alopecia areata patients. The sequence came from a human donor with alopecia areata. Sequencing used CD4+ T cells sorted from blood. V usage is TRBV28 and J usage is TRBJ2-7, with D perhaps given as TRBD1 or TRBD2 (5 bases each). The CDR3 coding sequence is TGTGCCAGCACACCCGGGACGGACTACGAGCAGTACTTC. Its protein product is CASTPGTDYEQYF.